Reported below is one T cell receptor (beta chain). The data originate from a study of radiation and T cells in renal cell carcinoma. This sample's time point: baseline pretreatment blood. Described treatment: 15 Gy SBRT to primary tumor, nephrectomy 4 weeks later. This renal cell carcinoma was of the clear cell type. The CDR3 totals 18 residues. The germline V gene encodes CDR1 SGHRS and CDR2 YFSETQ. With 0 bases removed from V and 4 bases from J, the gap between germline ends came to 22 bases. TCRdb's copy holds only in-frame clones and misses some; the assay was immunoSEQ multiplex PCR. The data hold 150,000 or so clones, with approximately 91% observed a single time.

The receptor comes from a woman aged 45-65 years with renal cell carcinoma. The chain recombines TRBV5-1 with TRBJ1-1; D is unresolved. The material sequenced was blood, taken from a patient whose treatment included radiotherapy and nephrectomy. CDR3 bases: TGCGCCAGCAGCTTGGACGGCAGGAGTTTACAATGGATCACTGAAGCTTTCTTT. Translating gives CASSLDGRSLQWITEAFF.